This T cell receptor (beta chain) originates from a study of control samples from healthy donors and cancer patients. The V and J ends lost 4 bases and 1 base respectively, with 12 bases between them. This CDR3 is 15 amino acids long. Germline-derived CDR1 and CDR2 are SGHDT and YYEEEE. TCRdb's table, derived via immunoSEQ multiplex PCR, lists solely in-frame clones and lacks some. The table lists roughly 73,000 clones, about 92% of them singletons. Sequenced sample: blood. V and J are TRBV5-6 and TRBJ1-5, with D tentatively TRBD1 (5 bases). This receptor was obtained from a woman in her sixties or seventies in good health. CDR3 DNA: TGTGCCAGCAGCAAAAGCCAGGGAAGCAATCAGCCCCAGCATTTT. As protein: CASSKSQGSNQPQHF.